This entry lists 26 T cell receptor beta chains sequenced from one sample in a study of tumor-infiltrating lymphocytes in primary liver carcinoma. Bulk tissue was left unsorted, and RNA and DNA were co-extracted from roughly 20-30 mg of it. Starting material of 400 to 600 ng total RNA yielded TCR beta cDNA via a constant-region primer. Slightly modified ARM-PCR, run as three nested multiplex PCR rounds, produced the TCR beta libraries. Each of the first two PCR rounds ran approximately 10 cycles with TRBV1-TRBV30 forward and C-beta reverse primers. TCRdb reanalysed the multiplex PCR reads using MiXCR and keeps one entry per CDR3 protein. The data hold approximately 190,000 distinct CDR3 sequences, with around four fifths observed a single time. The specimen was tumor tissue from primary liver carcinoma. The receptors stem from a man in his forties or fifties with primary liver carcinoma and hepatitis B virus infection.

Of note for this clonotype: One end of the junction varies from germline; a read error may be responsible. The V gene is TRBV11-2, the J gene TRBJ2-5; D uncertain. Per the germline V gene, CDR1 is SGHAT and CDR2 is FQNNGV. The length of the CDR3 is 15 residues. CDR3 sequence: CVSSPRSAPVASQYF. CDR3 nucleotide sequence: TGTGTCAGCAGCCCCCGGTCAGCCCCAGTGGCGTCCCAGTACTTC.

With regard to this clonotype: The junction departs from the called germline gene at one end, perhaps through a read error. V and J are TRBV11-2 and TRBJ2-7; a weak D match, TRBD2 (5 bases). In germline, CDR1 is SGHAT, CDR2 FQNNGV. CDR3 length equals 14 residues. The CDR3 sequence is CAGSYETEAYEQYF. Here the CDR3 DNA reads TGTGCCGGCAGCTACGAGACGGAGGCTTACGAGCAGTACTTC. Full variable domain (outside the CDR3, taken from reference TRBV11-2 and TRBJ2-7): EAGVAQSPRYKIIEKRQSVAFWCNPISGHATLYWYQQILGQGPKLLIQFQNNGVVDDSQLPKDRFSAERLKGVDSTLKIQPAKLEDSAVYLCAGSYETEAYEQYFGPGTRLTVT.

The chain uses TRBV11-2 and TRBJ2-7; D might be TRBD2 (6 bases). Germline CDR1 and CDR2: SGHAT and FQNNGV. CDR3 length: 16 residues. Trimming took 10 bases from V and 0 from J, leaving 22 bases between them. CDR3 nucleotides: TGTGCCACCAGTCAATGTTTACAGACTAGCTCCTACGAGCAGTACTTC. This encodes CATSQCLQTSSYEQYF.

Points on this clonotype: The CDR3 carries no conserved terminal phenylalanine or tryptophan, so it likely arises from a read error. J is TRBJ1-1 and V is TRBV29-1, with unresolved D. The CDR3 has 13 amino acids. V shed 4 bases and J shed 1 base, with 10 bases lying between them. Germline lookup yields CDR1 SQVTM and CDR2 ANQGSEA. The CDR3 protein is CSVGETQNTEAFL. CDR3 DNA: TGCAGCGTTGGGGAGACCCAGAACACTGAAGCTTTCCTT.

Remarks on this clonotype: One junction end disagrees with the germline gene, perhaps due to a read error. The chain uses TRBV6-2 or TRBV6-3 and TRBJ2-1; D perhaps matches TRBD2 (5 bases). This CDR3 contains 13 residues. Per germline, CDR1 MNHEY and CDR2 SVGEGT. The CDR3 coding sequence is TGCGCCAGCAGCCGGCTATTGACTAATGAGCAGTTGTTC. This translates into CASSRLLTNEQLF.

On this clonotype: The junction departs from the called germline gene at one end, perhaps through a read error. DNA of the CDR3: TGTGTCAGCAGTAGCCGGACAGCAGTCTATGGCTACACCTTC. Translation gives CVSSSRTAVYGYTF. The genes are TRBV6-6 and TRBJ1-2, with a weak D call TRBD1 (6 bases). CDR1 and CDR2 from the germline V gene are MNHNY and SVGAGI (reference sequence). The CDR3 sequence is 14 residues long.

For this clonotype: This CDR3 is missing its conserved last phenylalanine or tryptophan, likely due to a read error. The chain couples TRBV6-5 to TRBJ2-5, with 8 bases lining up with TRBD1. V lost 4 bases to trimming and J lost 2 bases; unmatched junction nucleotides: 3. CDR1 MNHEY and CDR2 SVGAGI come from the germline V gene. There are 14 residues in the CDR3. Here the CDR3 reads CASSFGQGQETQYL. For the CDR3, the DNA is TGTGCCAGCAGTTTCGGACAGGGACAAGAGACCCAGTACTTA.

A word on this clonotype: Its ends do not fully match the called genes, so a read error is possible. J is TRBJ2-7 and V is TRBV4-2; D could derive from TRBD1 or TRBD2 (5 bases each). Looked up from germline, CDR1 is LGHNA and CDR2 is YNFKEQ. This CDR3 comprises 15 residues. The chain's CDR3 is CPSSQDKGSGYVQYF. The CDR3 region has the DNA TGTCCCAGCAGCCAAGATAAGGGGAGCGGCTACGTTCAGTACTTC.

This clonotype was detected only a few times. V usage is TRBV4-2 and J usage is TRBJ1-4; D is perhaps TRBD1 (6 bases). Per germline, CDR1 LGHNA and CDR2 YNFKEQ. The CDR3 has 16 residues. V was clipped by 9 bases and J by 5 bases, with 22 bases between them. The chain's CDR3 is CASNQQAAGANEKLFF. For the CDR3, the DNA is TGTGCCAGTAACCAACAGGCGGCAGGGGCCAATGAAAAACTGTTTTTT.

This clonotype appeared once. At one of its ends the junction is not consistent with the germline gene, which may arise from a read error. This chain links TRBV4-3 with TRBJ2-3; 10 nucleotides align to TRBD2. The CDR3 is 16 residues long. CDR1 and CDR2 (germline): LGHNA, YSLEER. This CDR3 reads CASGQGTSATTDAQYF. The CDR3 bases are TGCGCCAGCGGCCAGGGGACTAGCGCGACCACAGATGCGCAGTATTTT.

The CDR3 sequence: CASSSGQSTEAFF. The CDR3 DNA is TGTGCCAGCAGCTCAGGACAGAGTACTGAAGCTTTCTTT. V is TRBV7-9 and J is TRBJ1-1, with a possible D match to TRBD1 (6 bases). V shed 4 bases and J shed 5 bases, with 11 bases lying between them. Germline V lookup: CDR1 SEHNR, CDR2 FQNEAQ (reference sequence). The CDR3 length is 13 residues.

As concerns this clonotype: A junction boundary mismatches the germline segment, possibly from a read error. This chain connects TRBV28 to TRBJ1-2; D gene unclear. This CDR3 comprises 13 residues. Per the germline V gene, CDR1 is MDHEN and CDR2 is SYDVKM. The CDR3 DNA reads as TGTGCCGGCAGTTTAATGGTCAGCTATGGATACACCTTC. Amino acids: CAGSLMVSYGYTF.

In the case of this clonotype: One junction end does not reproduce the germline sequence, and a read error may be involved. The CDR3 DNA follows: TGCAGCGGGCAAGGACTAGCGGGAGTGGGTGAGCAGTCCTTC. It translates to CSGQGLAGVGEQSF. The chain joins TRBV29-1 to TRBJ2-1; TRBD2 matches 13 bases. The germline CDR1 and CDR2 sequences are SQVTM and ANQGSEA. The CDR3 runs to 14 residues.

The chain links TRBV11-1 to TRBJ2-7; D may be TRBD1 (5 bases). From germline, CDR1 is SGHAT and CDR2 FQDESV (reference sequence). Deletions cut 4 bases from V and 2 bases from J, with 15 bases between. CDR3 length: 15 amino acids. The CDR3 coding sequence is TGTGCCAGCAGCTCCCTTCCAGGGCGCGCCTACGAGCAGTACTTC. Amino acid sequence: CASSSLPGRAYEQYF.

Remarks on this clonotype: One end of the junction varies from germline; a read error may be responsible. The V and J genes are TRBV6-6 and TRBJ1-2; no reliable D call. Germline V gene data show CDR1 as MNHNY and CDR2 as SVGAGI (reference sequence). CDR3 length: 16 residues. CDR3: CASSEGPARGGYGYTF. The CDR3 nucleotides are TGTGCTAGCAGCGAAGGTCCGGCCAGAGGAGGATATGGCTACACCTTC.

In the case of this clonotype: The junction differs from germline at one of its ends, possibly a read error. The rearrangement uses TRBV29-1 and TRBJ2-3, with D perhaps assigned TRBD1 or TRBD2 (5 bases each). Germline V gene sequence: CDR1 SQVTM, CDR2 ANQGSEA. CDR3 size: 15 residues. CDR3 coding DNA: TGCAGCGTTGAGGTCGGGGCCGGCAACACAGATACACAGTATTTT. Translating it yields CSVEVGAGNTDTQYF.

A remark on this clonotype: At one end the junction does not follow the germline gene, possibly because of a read error. The V call is TRBV6-6, the J call TRBJ1-4; D ambiguous. The CDR3 runs to 12 residues. From germline, CDR1 is MNHNY and CDR2 SVGAGI (reference sequence). The DNA of the CDR3 is TGTGCCTGCAGGCGGACGAGTGAAAAACTGTTTTTT. It yields the protein CACRRTSEKLFF.

This clonotype was found once. One end of the junction is discordant with germline, which a read error may explain. The chain employs TRBV29-1 and TRBJ2-1; the match to TRBD2 covers 14 bases. CDR3 length: 15 amino acids. CDR1 SQVTM and CDR2 ANQGSEA come from the germline V gene. CDR3 sequence: CSVRLAGGFYNEEFF. CDR3 in DNA: TGCAGCGTTAGACTAGCGGGAGGGTTCTATAATGAGGAGTTCTTC.

On this clonotype: A junction end diverges from the germline sequence, so it may reflect a read error. V gene TRBV5-4 combines with J gene TRBJ2-7, with D possibly matching TRBD2 (5 bases). This CDR3 contains 14 residues. Per germline, CDR1 SGHNT and CDR2 YYREEE (reference sequence). The CDR3 sequence: CASSLQDFPYDQYF. The CDR3 DNA follows: TGTGCCAGCAGCTTGCAGGACTTTCCCTACGACCAGTACTTC.

The gene calls are TRBV6-1 and TRBJ1-2, with no clear D. Between the trimmed V and J ends, which lost 8 bases and 3 bases, there was a span of 13 bases. CDR1 MNHNS and CDR2 SASEGT come from the germline V gene. This CDR3 comprises 13 residues. For the CDR3, the DNA is TGTGCCAGCTCCTCGGTCGTAGACTATGGCTACACCTTC. Translating gives CASSSVVDYGYTF.

Points on this clonotype: The conserved closing phenylalanine or tryptophan is absent in this CDR3, likely reflecting a read error. The rearrangement joins TRBV12-3 or TRBV12-4 to TRBJ1-5; a weak D match, TRBD1 (5 bases). This CDR3 spans 15 amino acids. Here the CDR3 DNA reads TGTGCTAGCACGCGGGGCACCGCAATAAATCAGCTCCAGCATATT. Its translation: CASTRGTAINQLQHI.

A note on this clonotype: One end of the junction does not line up with germline, which may come from a read error. The CDR3 coding sequence is TGCAGCGTACGGACTATCAGGAGTTGGAGTGATACACAGTATTTT. The encoded protein is CSVRTIRSWSDTQYF. V usage is TRBV29-1 and J usage is TRBJ2-3, with D perhaps TRBD2 (6 bases). The CDR3 totals 15 residues. Germline assignment: CDR1 SQVTM and CDR2 ANQGSEA.

The V gene is TRBV11-3, the J gene TRBJ2-1; 11 nucleotides align to TRBD2. In germline, CDR1 is SGHNT, CDR2 YENEEA. This CDR3 has 16 residues. The CDR3 here is CVSSLGIAGGRSGQFF. The CDR3 DNA follows: TGTGTCAGTAGCTTAGGTATAGCGGGAGGGCGAAGTGGGCAGTTCTTC.

CDR3 amino acids: CASSLQGGPDTQYF. The CDR3 nucleotides read TGTGCCAGCAGTTTACAGGGAGGCCCCGATACGCAGTATTTT. The chain uses TRBV28 and TRBJ2-3; D is perhaps TRBD2 (6 bases). V was trimmed by 2 bases and J by 6 bases, leaving 12 bases between them. Germline assignment: CDR1 MDHEN and CDR2 SYDVKM. The CDR3 length is 14 residues.

A remark on this clonotype: The CDR3 does not end in the conserved phenylalanine or tryptophan, so this is likely a read error. The DNA is omitted, as the CDR3 cannot be located on it reliably, and the CDR3 follows TCRdb's listing. The chain combines TRBV5-4 with TRBJ1-5; the D call of TRBD1 is as the table states it, not checked on the DNA. 17 amino acids form the CDR3, both terminal residues included. The V gene's germline CDR1 is SGHNT and CDR2 YYREEE (reference sequence). The CDR3 here is CASSLTPDRVGDQPQLL.

The chain combines TRBV12-3 or TRBV12-4 with TRBJ1-5; no clear D. CDR3 size: 15 residues. V was pared by 7 bases and J by 6 bases, with 19 bases between. For the CDR3, the DNA is TGTGCCAGCACGCGGGCCATCGCAATAAGTCAGCCCCAGCATTTT. Translated, it gives CASTRAIAISQPQHF.